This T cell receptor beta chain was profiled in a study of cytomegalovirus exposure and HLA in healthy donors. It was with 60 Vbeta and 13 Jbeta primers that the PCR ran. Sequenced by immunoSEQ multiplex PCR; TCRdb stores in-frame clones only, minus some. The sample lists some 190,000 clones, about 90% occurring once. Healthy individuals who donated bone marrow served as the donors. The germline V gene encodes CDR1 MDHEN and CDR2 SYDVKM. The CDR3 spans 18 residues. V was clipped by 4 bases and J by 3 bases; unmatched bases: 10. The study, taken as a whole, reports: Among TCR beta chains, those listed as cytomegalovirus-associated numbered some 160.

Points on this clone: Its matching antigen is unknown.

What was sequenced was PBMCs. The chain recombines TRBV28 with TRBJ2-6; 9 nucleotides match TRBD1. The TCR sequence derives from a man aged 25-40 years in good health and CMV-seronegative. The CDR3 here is CASSYTSGTGFGANVLTF. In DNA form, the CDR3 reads TGTGCCAGCAGTTACACGTCCGGGACAGGGTTTGGGGCCAACGTCCTGACTTTC.